This T cell receptor beta chain was observed in a study of blood T cells in healthy people across ages (dated by TCRdb to about 2015). Concerning the study at large: In model experiments, template switching captured about one uniquely barcoded TCR beta cDNA molecule for every two T cells. The study measured age-related changes in TCR beta repertoire diversity using deep sequencing normalized with unique cDNA molecular identifiers. The donors were split into four age groups: young (average about 16 years), middle-aged (39), aged (over 55) and long-lived (approximately 80). To avoid experimental bias, donors of different ages were distributed randomly across sequencing lanes. The study analyzed two additional independent replicas of 1 million unique cDNA reads from the same blood draw for two donors, one aged 18 to 30 and one aged 80 or older.

Broad study findings and their caveats: Estimates of total diversity from one million sequenced T cells were regarded as lower bounds and underestimates. Because profiling used bulk unsorted PBMCs, naive and antigen-experienced compartments could not be compared conclusively. The long-lived group showed more naive CD4+ T cells, fewer expanded clones and increased TCR diversity than the aged group, suggesting age selection. As age increased, observed TCR beta diversity per million T cells dropped in a roughly linear way, and a significant reduction was already evident by age 40. A strong correlation was found between observed TCR beta diversity and the percentage of naive T cells measured by flow cytometry. Because donor CMV infection status was unknown, age-related changes in expanded clonotypes were potentially confounded.

The CDR3, cysteine through phenylalanine, is 15 amino acids long. This entry keeps only the CDR3 DNA: 45 bases, framed from base 1. Looking up the germline V gene yields CDR1 MNHEY and CDR2 SVGAGI. The junction carries 9 bases between V and J, which are trimmed by 0 bases and 1 base respectively. Libraries were built with 5' RACE. The sequencing machine was an Illumina HiSeq 2500. A second about 7 to 12 cycle PCR used a sample-barcoded 5' primer and a J-beta primer mix. Each TCR beta cDNA molecule received a unique molecular identifier from a template-switch 5' adaptor carrying 12 random nucleotides. Each sample yielded at least 2.5 million CDR3-containing paired-end reads. First-strand cDNA synthesis was performed from all RNA using the Mint cDNA synthesis kit, with priming by a TRBC-specific oligonucleotide. All cDNA was treated with uracil-DNA glycosylase and then went through a first 18-cycle PCR with the universal primers M1SS and BC2_uni_R. From the authors' description of their analysis: Each sample was normalized by randomly selecting 1 million high-quality reads, each carrying a distinct molecular identifier. Instead of being binned into consensus sequences, reads that shared molecular identifiers were thrown out. CDR3 identification, clonotype clustering and error correction used MiTCR with a Q25 quality threshold and the strictest error-elimination algorithm. A nonparametric unseen species model with Euler transformation was used to estimate a lower bound on total TCR beta diversity. TCRdb redid the processing of the public reads, applying fastp at Q25 and MiXCR, and retained in-frame beta chains. A single entry per CDR3 protein holds the most common genes and DNA from its merged rows. For this entry, the V and J calls and clone size follow TCRdb and not the study's own pipeline. The sample contains over a million distinct CDR3 sequences, less than 45% of them found a single time. The ten largest clones add up to about 4% of the sample.

Of note for this clonotype: Its target antigen remains unknown. One base away there is no much larger clone; base qualities are not given.

The roughly 39 donors, aged about 6 to 100 years, were systemically healthy Caucasian individuals from Russia. Each donor gave ten milliliters of peripheral blood, collected into EDTA-treated Vacutainer tubes. Ficoll-Paque density-gradient centrifugation was used to isolate PBMCs, with at least 6 million obtained per sample. Total RNA was extracted from PBMCs with Trizol reagent, with at least 6 micrograms obtained per sample. For every donor, flow cytometry on a PBMC aliquot measured the percentage of naive CD45RAhigh/CD27high T cells. In this chain, TRBV6-5 is recombined with TRBJ1-2, and perhaps TRBD1 as D gene, on 5 matching bases. The sequencing sample was made of blood. The clonotype originates from a woman in her late teens or twenties in good health. This receptor has the CDR3 CASSYSGVGNYGYTF. Read as DNA, the sequence is TGTGCCAGCAGTTACTCGGGGGTTGGTAACTATGGCTACACCTTC.